The clone carrying this TCR beta chain was seen many times. The antigen remains undetermined. In TCRdb, the multiplex PCR reads were re-called with MiXCR into one record per CDR3 protein. The table includes more than 200,000 distinct CDR3 sequences, approximately 30% detected once. The CDR3 covers 16 residues. V was trimmed by 0 bases and J by 9 bases, leaving 18 bases between them. Germline CDR1 reads DFQATT; CDR2 reads SNEGSKA (reference sequence). Breast cancer patients provided tissue from their axillary draining lymph nodes. This entry is derived from a study of breast tumors, draining lymph nodes, adjacent tissues. Study results and limitations: Tumors had less TCR diversity than lymph nodes, more than nontumor tissue. Findings are consistent with lymph node origin and intratumoral expansion of most tumor T cells. Tumor and nontumor repertoires were significantly more similar in luminal-like than in basal-like breast cancer.

This receptor was obtained from a female donor with breast cancer. Some clones in this sample may be carry-over from other donors' samples. Sequenced sample: axillary lymph node tissue. The rearrangement uses TRBV20-1 and TRBJ1-6; D perhaps matches TRBD1 (5 bases). The CDR3 DNA reads as TGCAGTGCTAGAGATCTCAGGGTTCCCACCTTTTCACCCCTCCACTTT. Translating it yields CSARDLRVPTFSPLHF.